This T cell receptor beta chain was sequenced in a study of T-cell memory formation after mild COVID-19. 5'RACE, which relied on constant-segment primers, yielded TCR alpha and TCR beta cDNA libraries carrying sample barcodes and UMIs. TCRdb processed the 5' RACE reads anew with MiXCR; each CDR3 protein has one entry. The profile covers under 700,000 distinct CDR3 sequences, with around 20% appearing a single time and about 12% taken by the ten largest. CDR1 DFQATT and CDR2 SNEGSKA come from the germline V gene (reference sequence). Unmatched junction bases numbered 3, after V lost 0 bases and J lost 6 bases. The length of the CDR3 is 14 residues. This clonotype was detected only a few times. The antigen is unknown. Broader study findings: Contracting CD8+ clones were enriched in EMRA, CD4+ mainly in CM and EM. A second wave expanding day 15 to 37 was CD4+-biased; contracting clones were balanced.

Material: PBMCs or a T cell subset sorted from them (not recorded which). This receptor was obtained from an adult woman who had mild COVID-19 (a few samples of this study predate the infection). Cell type and time point are not known. V usage is TRBV20-1 and J usage is TRBJ1-2, with TRBD1 matching over 11 bases. The CDR3 DNA is TGCAGTGCTAGAGAGGGACAGGGGGAAAATGGCTACACCTTC. It encodes CSAREGQGENGYTF.